This TCR beta chain emerged from a study of T cells after yellow fever vaccination. Whole-study results and caveats: Contamination of FACS-sorted repertoires by abundant clonotypes from the bulk population could occur. Most clones from primary vaccination were detected again post-booster (96% CD4, 88% CD8).

This clonotype showed up many times. Germline loops: CDR1 ENHRY, CDR2 SYGVKD. The V and J ends lost 3 bases and 1 base respectively, with 1 base between them. This CDR3 region has 12 residues. TCRdb itself ran the 5' RACE reads through MiXCR, one entry per CDR3 protein. The sample records tens of thousands of distinct CDR3 sequences, approximately 5.2% being singletons. The sequence was obtained from a man aged 18 to 29 who received the YFV17D yellow fever vaccine. Sequencing was performed on PBMCs, either bulk or a sorted T-cell subset (CD4+, CD8+, memory, or dextramer-sorted; not recorded which), taken about 41 days after the first yellow fever vaccination. This chain links TRBV10-3 with TRBJ1-5; D unclear. The CDR3 here is CAISDSNQPQHF. CDR3 nucleotide sequence: TGTGCCATCAGTGACAGCAATCAGCCCCAGCATTTT.